Listed below are T cell receptor beta chains from one sample, sequenced in a study of graft-versus-host responses after intestinal transplantation. These receptors have no identified antigens. Here immunoSEQ multiplex PCR was the method, and the copy in TCRdb shows in-frame clones only, minus some. The data contain 100,000 or so clones, 90% to 95% of them singletons. The sample in question was unstimulated CD8+ T cells sorted from spleen or lymph node cells, obtained before transplant. These receptors were collected from a human donor who was the organ donor for an intestinal transplant. Both conserved end residues are part of each CDR3. D genes are given only for firm matches. Some rows mark clone size as missing; the rest say once, few, many or name a class of expanded clone.

d_call	v_call	clone_size	cdr3_length	j_call	cdr3_nt	cdr3_aa
.	TRBV27	.	12	TRBJ1-1	TGTGCCAGCAGTGAGGGCAGCACTGAAGCTTTCTTT	CASSEGSTEAFF
TRBD2	TRBV11-1	.	18	TRBJ2-1	TGTGCCAGCAGCTTAGCTCTTCTAGCGGGAGTCGTCAACAATGAGCAGTTCTTC	CASSLALLAGVVNNEQFF
.	TRBV6-5	.	14	TRBJ1-5	TGTGCCAGCAGTTACTCGGCAGGGCCCCAGCCCCAGCATTTT	CASSYSAGPQPQHF
TRBD2	TRBV5-1	.	15	TRBJ2-7	TGCGCCAGCAGCTTAGGGCTAGCGGGGCTCTACGAGCAGTACTTC	CASSLGLAGLYEQYF
.	TRBV28	.	14	TRBJ2-1	TGTGCCAGCAGTGATGGGGGGATCCAGAATGAGCAGTTCTTC	CASSDGGIQNEQFF
.	TRBV5-1	.	17	TRBJ2-2	TGCGCCAGCAGCGGAATGAGCAGGGTTTCTTTCGCCGGGGAGCTGTTTTTT	CASSGMSRVSFAGELFF
.	TRBV28	.	14	TRBJ2-5	TGTGCCAGCAGTGCACCACAGCTAAAAGAGACCCAGTACTTC	CASSAPQLKETQYF
.	TRBV7-3	once	15	TRBJ2-1	TGTGCCAGCAGCCAGGGGATCCTGCAATCGGAGGAGCAGTTCTTC	CASSQGILQSEEQFF
.	TRBV10-3	.	16	TRBJ2-1	TGTGCCATCAGTGAGTCCGATGTCCAGGGGTTTTATGAGCAGTTCTTC	CAISESDVQGFYEQFF
.	TRBV2	.	16	TRBJ1-2	TGTGCCAGCAGTGAGTCCCCAGGCGAGGGTTATCAAGGCTACACCTTC	CASSESPGEGYQGYTF
TRBD2	TRBV7-9	.	17	TRBJ2-1	TGTGCCAGCAGCTTAGCAGCGGGAGGGCCCCTATACAATGAGCAGTTCTTC	CASSLAAGGPLYNEQFF
.	TRBV7-9	.	15	TRBJ2-3	TGTGCCAGCAGCCCAGTCGCGGACAGCACGGGTACGCAGTATTTT	CASSPVADSTGTQYF
.	TRBV5-6	.	15	TRBJ1-2	TGTGCCAGTAAAAGTCGACAGTTCCCCGCTGTCGGCTACACCTTC	CASKSRQFPAVGYTF
TRBD2	TRBV4-1	.	15	TRBJ2-1	TGCGCCAGCAGCCAGACTAGCGGACCCTACAATGAGCAGTTCTTC	CASSQTSGPYNEQFF
.	TRBV5-6	few	12	TRBJ2-7	TGTGCCAGCAGCTCACAATCCTACGAGCAGTACTTC	CASSSQSYEQYF
.	TRBV5-4	.	13	TRBJ1-1	TGTGCCAGCAGCTTGGGGGAGGACACTGAAGCTTTCTTT	CASSLGEDTEAFF
TRBD2	TRBV6-5	once	15	TRBJ2-1	TGTGCCAGCAGTTCCGACGGGGGGGCCTACAATGAGCAGTTCTTC	CASSSDGGAYNEQFF